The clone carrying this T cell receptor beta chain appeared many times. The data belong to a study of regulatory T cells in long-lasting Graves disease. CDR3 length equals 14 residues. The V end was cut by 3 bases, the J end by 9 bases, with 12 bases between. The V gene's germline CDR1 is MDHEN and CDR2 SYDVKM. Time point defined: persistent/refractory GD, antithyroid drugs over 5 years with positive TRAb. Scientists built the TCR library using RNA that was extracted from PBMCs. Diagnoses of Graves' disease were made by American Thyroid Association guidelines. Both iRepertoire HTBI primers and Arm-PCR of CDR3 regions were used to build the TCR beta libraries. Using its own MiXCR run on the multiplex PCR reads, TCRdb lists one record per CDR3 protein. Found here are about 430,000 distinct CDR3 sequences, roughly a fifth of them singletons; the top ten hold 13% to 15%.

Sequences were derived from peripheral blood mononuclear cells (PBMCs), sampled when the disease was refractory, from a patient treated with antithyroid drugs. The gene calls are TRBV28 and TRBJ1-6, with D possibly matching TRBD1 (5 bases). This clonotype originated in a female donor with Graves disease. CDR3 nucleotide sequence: TGTGCCAGCAGTTTCCAGGGATTAGGTTCACCCCTCCACTTT. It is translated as CASSFQGLGSPLHF.